The clone carrying this TCR beta chain was counted many times. Its target is not known. This entry comes from a study of identical twins. Study conclusions and caveats: Part of the zero-insertion signal could reflect confounding by invariant MAIT and iNKT cells.

TCRdb re-called the 5' RACE reads with MiXCR, one entry per CDR3 protein. The profile shows under 800,000 distinct CDR3 sequences, around 20% of them singletons. CDR3 size: 17 residues. CDR1 and CDR2 (germline): SEHNR, FQNEAQ (reference sequence). The junction had 11 bases not matched to a gene; V was cut back by 5 bases and J by 0 bases. This sample was also put to use in a study of T cells expressing NK-cell markers. This second report adds: The authors derived TCR beta repertoires from sorted CD3+CD56+NKG2C+, CD3+CD56+NKG2C- and CD3+CD56-NKG2C+ T cells.

Sequencing input: PBMCs. The chain recombines TRBV7-9 with TRBJ2-3; 7 bases are a match to TRBD2. The sequence was obtained from a woman aged 18-30 years in good health. This chain's CDR3 is CASSPTRASGSTDTQYF. The CDR3 nucleotides read TGTGCCAGCAGCCCGACGAGGGCTAGCGGCAGCACAGATACGCAGTATTTT.